Below, one TCR beta chain is given with its context. The record originates from a study of blood T cell repertoires in COVID-19. For the study at large: COVID-19 samples from acute and convalescent phases originated in the United States, Italy and Spain. PBMCs, B-cell-depleted T cells, or T cells were the source of the cDNA or gDNA that made up the material.

Per the original methods: Using reference gene primer amplification, nucleated cell counts were estimated. Here immunoSEQ multiplex PCR was the method, and the copy in TCRdb shows in-frame clones only, minus some. For V, J and clone size, that table is used; D and trimming come from the DNA. Among 170,000 or so clones, around 83% were seen once, and the ten largest hold 1.5%. The CDR3 covers 15 residues. Germline-derived CDR1 and CDR2 are MNHEY and SMNVEV (reference sequence). The V end lost 7 bases, the J end lost 3 bases, and 16 bases lay between the germline ends. The V and J genes are TRBV27 and TRBJ2-1, with TRBD1 as a possible D gene (6 bases). Material for sequencing was peripheral blood. This clonotype was obtained from a human donor in a cohort sampled during active COVID-19. CDR3 loop: CASILQGASYNEQFF. The CDR3 bases are TGTGCCAGCATCCTACAGGGTGCTAGCTACAATGAGCAGTTCTTC.